A selection of T cell receptor beta chains follows, all from one sample in a study of blood T cells in healthy people across ages. TCRdb fed the 5' RACE reads into MiXCR, producing one record per CDR3 protein. The sample records about 640,000 distinct CDR3 sequences, approximately 59% being singletons. Specimen: blood. These TCRs come from a man aged 55 to 70 in good health. Both conserved end residues are trimmed from each CDR3. Each record gives: J gene, V gene, CDR3 protein.

J: TRBJ1-2; V: TRBV6-1; CDR3: ASSESGQGGGYT
J: TRBJ2-5; V: TRBV5-1; CDR3: ASSQGLGARETQY
J: TRBJ2-1; V: TRBV5-1; CDR3: ASSLSGDLGSTF
J: TRBJ2-1; V: TRBV29-1; CDR3: SGDLAVEQF
J: TRBJ2-5; V: TRBV5-1; CDR3: ASTIGRDRTQETQY
J: TRBJ1-2; V: TRBV20-1; CDR3: SAHGTSNGYT
J: TRBJ2-3; V: TRBV7-2; CDR3: ASSLASGGAGGDTQY
J: TRBJ2-5; V: TRBV7-9; CDR3: ASSLLHHWGRQETQY
J: TRBJ2-1; V: TRBV20-1; CDR3: SARRGASSYNEQF
J: TRBJ2-4; V: TRBV4-1; CDR3: ASSHPTGDRAKNIQY
J: NA; V: TRBV15; CDR3: ATSRDRLVGETQY